These T cell receptor beta chains were read from a single sample in a study of T-cell reconstitution after alpha-beta-depleted transplantation in children. TCRdb ran MiXCR on the PCR reads and lists one entry per CDR3 protein. The repertoire includes about 600,000 distinct CDR3 sequences, roughly a tenth of them detected once, and roughly 4% sits in the top ten. Sequences were derived from PBMCs from the stem cell graft donor, sampled from the stem cell graft. These receptors all come from a human donor who donated a stem cell graft to a child with acute myeloid leukemia. The CDR3 runs from the conserved cysteine through the conserved F or W. A D gene is named only where the DNA matches it firmly. Size is omitted from some rows. Given values are once, few, many or a class for expanded clones.

d_call: TRBD2; cdr3_length: 17; j_call: TRBJ2-1; clone_size: -; v_call: TRBV5-5; cdr3_nt: TGTGCCAGCAGCTTCTCGACTAGCGGGCCTGTAGAAAATGAGCAGTTCTTC; cdr3_aa: CASSFSTSGPVENEQFF
d_call: TRBD1; cdr3_length: 14; j_call: TRBJ1-5; clone_size: -; v_call: TRBV7-9; cdr3_nt: TGTGCCAGCAGCGAGGACAGGGAAAATCAGCCCCAGCATTTT; cdr3_aa: CASSEDRENQPQHF
d_call: -; cdr3_length: 12; j_call: TRBJ1-1; clone_size: -; v_call: TRBV20-1; cdr3_nt: TGCAGTGCTACGAAAGGCCAGACTGAAGCTTTCTTT; cdr3_aa: CSATKGQTEAFF
d_call: -; cdr3_length: 11; j_call: TRBJ2-2; clone_size: few; v_call: TRBV29-1; cdr3_nt: TGCAGCGTGAAGATCCCCGGGGAGCTGTTTTTT; cdr3_aa: CSVKIPGELFF
d_call: -; cdr3_length: 13; j_call: TRBJ1-1; clone_size: few; v_call: TRBV12-3/TRBV12-4; cdr3_nt: TGTGCCAGCAGTTTAGGGCAACCCTCTGAAGCTTTCTTT; cdr3_aa: CASSLGQPSEAFF
d_call: -; cdr3_length: 13; j_call: TRBJ2-7; clone_size: many; v_call: TRBV28; cdr3_nt: TGTGCCAGCAGGGGAGGACAGGGACTAGGCCAGTACTTC; cdr3_aa: CASRGGQGLGQYF
d_call: TRBD2; cdr3_length: 18; j_call: TRBJ2-3; clone_size: few; v_call: TRBV5-1; cdr3_nt: TGCGCCAGCAGCACGCTAGCGGGAGGCGCCTCTAGCACAGATACGCAGTATTTT; cdr3_aa: CASSTLAGGASSTDTQYF
d_call: -; cdr3_length: 13; j_call: TRBJ1-1; clone_size: -; v_call: TRBV12-3/TRBV12-4; cdr3_nt: TGTGCCAGCAGTTTATTAAGGGGACTAGAAGCTTTCTTT; cdr3_aa: CASSLLRGLEAFF
d_call: -; cdr3_length: 14; j_call: TRBJ2-7; clone_size: -; v_call: TRBV5-6; cdr3_nt: TGTGCCAGCAGCCCTGCTCAGCGGACCTACGAGCAGTACTTC; cdr3_aa: CASSPAQRTYEQYF
d_call: -; cdr3_length: 13; j_call: TRBJ2-7; clone_size: -; v_call: TRBV7-3; cdr3_nt: TGTGCCAGCAGCTCCGACAGGCTGTCCGAGCAGTACTTC; cdr3_aa: CASSSDRLSEQYF
d_call: -; cdr3_length: 16; j_call: TRBJ2-4; clone_size: few; v_call: TRBV4-2; cdr3_nt: TGTGCCAGCAGCGTCAGACGGGACTCCCAGACTGGCATTCAGTACTTC; cdr3_aa: CASSVRRDSQTGIQYF
d_call: -; cdr3_length: 17; j_call: TRBJ2-5; clone_size: -; v_call: TRBV7-2; cdr3_nt: TGTGCCAGCAGCCTCAACCCCCCCCAACTGTACCAAGAGACCCAGTACTTC; cdr3_aa: CASSLNPPQLYQETQYF